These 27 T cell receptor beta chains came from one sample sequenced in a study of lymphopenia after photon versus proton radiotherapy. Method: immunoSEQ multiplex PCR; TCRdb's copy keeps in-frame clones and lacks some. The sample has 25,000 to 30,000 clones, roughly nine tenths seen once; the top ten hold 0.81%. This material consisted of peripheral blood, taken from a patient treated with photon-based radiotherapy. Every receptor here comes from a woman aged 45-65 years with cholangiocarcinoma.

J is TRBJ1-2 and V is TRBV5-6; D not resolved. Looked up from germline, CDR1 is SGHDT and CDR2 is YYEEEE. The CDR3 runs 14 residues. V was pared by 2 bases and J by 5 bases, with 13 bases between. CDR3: CASSFGLQQYGYTF. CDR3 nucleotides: TGTGCCAGCAGCTTCGGGCTCCAGCAATATGGCTACACCTTC.

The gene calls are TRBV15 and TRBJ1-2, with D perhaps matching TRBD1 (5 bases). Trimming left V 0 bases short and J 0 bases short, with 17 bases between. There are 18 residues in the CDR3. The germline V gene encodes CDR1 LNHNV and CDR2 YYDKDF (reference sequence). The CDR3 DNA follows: TGTGCCACCAGCAGAGATCCCCCGTCGGACAAAGCTAACTATGGCTACACCTTC. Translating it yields CATSRDPPSDKANYGYTF.

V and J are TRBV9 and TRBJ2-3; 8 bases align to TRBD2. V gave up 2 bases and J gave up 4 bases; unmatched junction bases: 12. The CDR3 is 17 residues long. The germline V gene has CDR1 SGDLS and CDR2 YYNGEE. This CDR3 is CASSVRVAGSSPDTQYF. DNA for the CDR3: TGTGCCAGCAGCGTCAGGGTAGCGGGAAGCTCCCCAGATACGCAGTATTTT.

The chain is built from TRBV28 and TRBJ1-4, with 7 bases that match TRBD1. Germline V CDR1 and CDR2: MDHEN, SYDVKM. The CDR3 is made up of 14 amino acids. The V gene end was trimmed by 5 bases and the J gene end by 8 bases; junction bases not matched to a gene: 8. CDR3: CASSQGTVGEKLFF. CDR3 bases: TGTGCCAGCAGTCAAGGGACAGTAGGCGAAAAACTGTTTTTT.

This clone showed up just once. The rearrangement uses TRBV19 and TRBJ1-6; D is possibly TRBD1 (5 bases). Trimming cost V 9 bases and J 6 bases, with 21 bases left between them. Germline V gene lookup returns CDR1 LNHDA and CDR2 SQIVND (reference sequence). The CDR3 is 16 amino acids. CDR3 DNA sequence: TGTGCCAGCTCGACGGGCAGGGCGCAAAGTAATTCACCCCTCCACTTT. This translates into CASSTGRAQSNSPLHF.

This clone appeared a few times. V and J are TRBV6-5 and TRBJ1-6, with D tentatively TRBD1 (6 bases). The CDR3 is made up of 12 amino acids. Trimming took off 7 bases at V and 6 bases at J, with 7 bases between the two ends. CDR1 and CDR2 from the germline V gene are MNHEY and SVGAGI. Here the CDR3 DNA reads TGTGCCAGCAACAGGGCTAATTCACCCCTCCACTTT. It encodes CASNRANSPLHF.

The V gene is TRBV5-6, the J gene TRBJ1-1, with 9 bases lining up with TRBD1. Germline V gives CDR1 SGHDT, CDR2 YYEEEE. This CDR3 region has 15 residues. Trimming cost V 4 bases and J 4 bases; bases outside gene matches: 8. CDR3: CASSPLDRGGTEAFF. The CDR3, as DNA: TGTGCCAGCAGCCCCCTGGACAGGGGTGGCACTGAAGCTTTCTTT. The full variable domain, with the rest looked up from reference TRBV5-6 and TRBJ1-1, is DAGVTQSPTHLIKTRGQQVTLRCSPKSGHDTVSWYQQALGQGPQFIFQYYEEEERQRGNFPDRFSGHQFPNYSSELNVNALLLGDSALYLCASSPLDRGGTEAFFGQGTRLTVV.

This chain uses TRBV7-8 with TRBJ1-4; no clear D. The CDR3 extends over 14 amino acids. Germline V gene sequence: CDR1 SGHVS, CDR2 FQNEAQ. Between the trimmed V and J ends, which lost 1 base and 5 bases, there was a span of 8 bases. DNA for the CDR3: TGTGCCAGCAGCTTAGTCGGCCAGAATGAAAAACTGTTTTTT. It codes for CASSLVGQNEKLFF.

CDR3 sequence reads: CASSDRLWTF. Written as DNA, the CDR3 is TGTGCCAGCAGCGACAGGCTGTGGACCTTC. The J gene is TRBJ1-2, the V gene TRBV6-6, with D tentatively TRBD1 (6 bases). From germline, CDR1 is MNHNY and CDR2 SVGAGI (reference sequence). The CDR3 is made up of 10 amino acids. V was cut by 6 bases and J by 14 bases, with 13 bases left in between.

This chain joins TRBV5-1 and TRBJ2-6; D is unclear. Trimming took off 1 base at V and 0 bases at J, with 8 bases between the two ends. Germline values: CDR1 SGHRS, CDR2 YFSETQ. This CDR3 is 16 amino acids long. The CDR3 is CASSLWGSSGANVLTF. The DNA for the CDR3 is TGCGCCAGCAGCTTGTGGGGTTCCTCTGGGGCCAACGTCCTGACTTTC.

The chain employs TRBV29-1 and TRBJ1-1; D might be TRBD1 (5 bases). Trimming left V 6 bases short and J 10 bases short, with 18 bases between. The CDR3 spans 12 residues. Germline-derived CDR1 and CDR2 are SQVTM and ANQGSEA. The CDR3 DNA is TGCAGCGTCTTGGCGGGGCGGGACGTAGCTTTCTTT. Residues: CSVLAGRDVAFF.

This CDR3 reads CASSQRSSTGGAAGELFF. The CDR3, as DNA: TGTGCCAGCAGCCAGCGATCCTCGACAGGCGGTGCGGCCGGGGAGCTGTTTTTT. The V gene is TRBV7-2, the J gene TRBJ2-2; D possibly corresponds to TRBD1 (6 bases). In germline, CDR1 is SGHTA, CDR2 FQGNSA. Trimming cost V 5 bases and J 6 bases, with 25 bases left between them. The CDR3 contains 18 residues.

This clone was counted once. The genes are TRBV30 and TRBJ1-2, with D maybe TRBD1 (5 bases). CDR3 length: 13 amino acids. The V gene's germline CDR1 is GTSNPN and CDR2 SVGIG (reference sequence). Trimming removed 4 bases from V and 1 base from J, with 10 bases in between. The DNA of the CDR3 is TGTGCCTGGAAAAAGACAGTTAACTATGGCTACACCTTC. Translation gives CAWKKTVNYGYTF.

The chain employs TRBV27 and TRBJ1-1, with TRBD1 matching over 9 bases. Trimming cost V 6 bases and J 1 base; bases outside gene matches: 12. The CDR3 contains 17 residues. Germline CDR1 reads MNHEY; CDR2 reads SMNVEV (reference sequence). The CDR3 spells CASSSRAGQGRNTEAFF. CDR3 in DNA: TGTGCCAGCAGCTCCAGAGCCGGACAGGGGCGGAACACTGAAGCTTTCTTT.

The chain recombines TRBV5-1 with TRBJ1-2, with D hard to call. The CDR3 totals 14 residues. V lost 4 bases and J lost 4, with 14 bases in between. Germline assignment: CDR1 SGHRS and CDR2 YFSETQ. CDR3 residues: CASSHLADPYGYTF. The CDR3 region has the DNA TGCGCCAGCAGCCACCTCGCGGACCCCTATGGCTACACCTTC.

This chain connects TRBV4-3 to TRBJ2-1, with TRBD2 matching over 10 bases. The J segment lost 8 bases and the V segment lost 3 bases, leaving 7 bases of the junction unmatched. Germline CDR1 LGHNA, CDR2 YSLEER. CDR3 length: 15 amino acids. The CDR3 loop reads CASSHLSGGRDEQFF. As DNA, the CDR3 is TGCGCCAGCAGCCATCTTAGCGGGGGGCGGGATGAGCAGTTCTTC.

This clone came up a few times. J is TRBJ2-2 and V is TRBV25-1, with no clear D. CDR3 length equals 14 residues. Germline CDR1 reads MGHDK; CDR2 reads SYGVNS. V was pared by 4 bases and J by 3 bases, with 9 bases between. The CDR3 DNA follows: TGTGCCAGCAGTGTGACGGCGTACACCGGGGAGCTGTTTTTT. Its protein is CASSVTAYTGELFF.

The CDR3 loop is CASSDLNTEAFF. CDR3 bases: TGCGCCAGCAGTGATCTTAACACTGAAGCTTTCTTT. This sequence joins TRBV10-2 and TRBJ1-1; no definite D call. The germline V gene has CDR1 WSHSY and CDR2 SAAADI. The ends were cut back, 3 bases at V and 2 bases at J, with 4 bases in the middle. The CDR3 is 12 residues long.

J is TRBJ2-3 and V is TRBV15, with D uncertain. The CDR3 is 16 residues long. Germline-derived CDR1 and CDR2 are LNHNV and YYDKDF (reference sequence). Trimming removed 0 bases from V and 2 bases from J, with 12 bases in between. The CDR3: CATSRDLRTVTDTQYF. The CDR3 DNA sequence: TGTGCCACCAGCAGAGATCTCCGGACCGTCACAGATACGCAGTATTTT. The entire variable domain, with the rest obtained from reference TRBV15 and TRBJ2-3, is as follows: DAMVIQNPRYQVTQFGKPVTLSCSQTLNHNVMYWYQQKSSQAPKLLFHYYDKDFNNEADTPDNFQSRRPNTSFCFLDIRSPGLGDTAMYLCATSRDLRTVTDTQYFGPGTRLTVL.

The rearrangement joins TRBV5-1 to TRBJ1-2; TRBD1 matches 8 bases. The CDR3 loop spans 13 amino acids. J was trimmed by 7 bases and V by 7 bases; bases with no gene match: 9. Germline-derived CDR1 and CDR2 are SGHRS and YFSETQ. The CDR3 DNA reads TGCGCCAGCTCAAACAGGGGGGAGGCTGGCTACACCTTC. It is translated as CASSNRGEAGYTF.

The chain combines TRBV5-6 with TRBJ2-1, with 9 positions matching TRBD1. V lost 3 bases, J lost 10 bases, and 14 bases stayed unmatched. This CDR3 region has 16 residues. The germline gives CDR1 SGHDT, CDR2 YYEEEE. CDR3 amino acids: CASSSIGQGTPREQFF. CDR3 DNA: TGTGCCAGCAGCTCAATCGGACAGGGGACGCCGCGGGAGCAGTTCTTC.

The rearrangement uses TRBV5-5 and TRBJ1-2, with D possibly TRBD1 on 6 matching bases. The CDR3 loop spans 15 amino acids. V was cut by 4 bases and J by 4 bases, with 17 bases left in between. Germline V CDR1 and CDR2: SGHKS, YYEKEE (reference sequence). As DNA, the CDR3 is TGTGCCAGCAGCACCAGGGACAAGGTCCTCTATGGCTACACCTTC. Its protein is CASSTRDKVLYGYTF.

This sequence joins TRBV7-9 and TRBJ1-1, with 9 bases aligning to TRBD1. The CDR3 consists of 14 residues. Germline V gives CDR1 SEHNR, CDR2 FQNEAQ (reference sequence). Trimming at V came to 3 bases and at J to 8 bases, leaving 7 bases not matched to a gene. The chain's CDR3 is CASSFGQGNWEAFF. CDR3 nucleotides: TGTGCCAGCAGCTTTGGACAGGGGAACTGGGAAGCTTTCTTT.

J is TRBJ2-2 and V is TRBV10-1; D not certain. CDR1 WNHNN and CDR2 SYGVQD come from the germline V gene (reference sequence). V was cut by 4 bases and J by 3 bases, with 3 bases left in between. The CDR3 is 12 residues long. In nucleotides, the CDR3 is TGCGCCAGCAGTGTGGACACCGGGGAGCTGTTTTTT. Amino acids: CASSVDTGELFF.

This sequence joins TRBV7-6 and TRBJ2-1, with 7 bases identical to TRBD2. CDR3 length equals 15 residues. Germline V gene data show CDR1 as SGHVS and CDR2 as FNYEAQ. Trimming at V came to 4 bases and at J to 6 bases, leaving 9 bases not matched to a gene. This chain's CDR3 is CASSSIAGEVNEQFF. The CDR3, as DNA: TGTGCCAGCAGCTCGATTGCGGGAGAGGTCAATGAGCAGTTCTTC.

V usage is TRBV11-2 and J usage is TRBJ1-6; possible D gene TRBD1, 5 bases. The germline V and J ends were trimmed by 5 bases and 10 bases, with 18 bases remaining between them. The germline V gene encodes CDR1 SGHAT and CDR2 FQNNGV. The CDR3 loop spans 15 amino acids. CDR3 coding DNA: TGTGCCAGCAGCAGCCCCGGACACTTAGGGTCACCCCTCCACTTT. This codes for CASSSPGHLGSPLHF.

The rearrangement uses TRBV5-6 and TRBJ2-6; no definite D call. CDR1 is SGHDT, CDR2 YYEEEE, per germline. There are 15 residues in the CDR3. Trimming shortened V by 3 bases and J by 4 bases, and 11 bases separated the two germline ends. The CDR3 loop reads CASSSLSRGANVLTF. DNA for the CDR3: TGTGCCAGCAGCTCTTTATCTAGGGGGGCCAACGTCCTGACTTTC.